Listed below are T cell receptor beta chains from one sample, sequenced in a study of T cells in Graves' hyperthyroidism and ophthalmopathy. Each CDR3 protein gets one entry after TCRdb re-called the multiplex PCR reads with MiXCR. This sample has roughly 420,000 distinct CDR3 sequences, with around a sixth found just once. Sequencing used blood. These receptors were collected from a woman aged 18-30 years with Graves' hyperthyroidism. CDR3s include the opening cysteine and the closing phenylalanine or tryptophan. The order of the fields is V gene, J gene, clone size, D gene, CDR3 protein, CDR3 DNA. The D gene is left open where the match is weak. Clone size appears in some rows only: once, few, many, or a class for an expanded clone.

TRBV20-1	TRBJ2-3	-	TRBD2	CSARYSGKTDTQYF	TGCAGTGCTAGATATAGCGGGAAAACAGATACGCAGTATTTT
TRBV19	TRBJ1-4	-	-	CASSPAEKLFF	TGTGCCAGTAGTCCCGCAGAAAAACTGTTTTTT
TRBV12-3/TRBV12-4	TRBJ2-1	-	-	CASSLGSGWDEQFF	TGTGCCAGCAGTTTAGGTTCCGGGTGGGATGAGCAGTTCTTC
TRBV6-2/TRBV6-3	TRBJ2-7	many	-	CASTNGLTHYEQYF	TGTGCCAGCACCAACGGATTAACCCACTACGAGCAGTACTTC
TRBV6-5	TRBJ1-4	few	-	CASMFQYNNEKLFF	TGTGCCAGCATGTTCCAGTATAATAATGAAAAACTGTTTTTT
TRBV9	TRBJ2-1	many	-	CASSVLAYNEQFF	TGTGCCAGCAGCGTACTAGCGTACAATGAGCAGTTCTTC
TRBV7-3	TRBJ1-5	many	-	CASSLIPGPRNQPQHF	TGTGCCAGCAGCTTAATTCCAGGGCCTCGAAATCAGCCCCAGCATTTT
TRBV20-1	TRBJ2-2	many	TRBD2	CSALAGGELFF	TGCAGTGCTCTAGCGGGAGGGGAGCTGTTTTTT
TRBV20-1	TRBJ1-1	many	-	CSARAGSDTEAFF	TGCAGTGCTAGGGCGGGCTCGGACACTGAAGCTTTCTTT
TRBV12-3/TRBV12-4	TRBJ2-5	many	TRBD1	CASSPRGQYQETQYF	TGTGCCAGCAGTCCCCGGGGACAGTACCAAGAGACCCAGTACTTC
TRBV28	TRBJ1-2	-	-	CASTSPKTNYGYTF	TGTGCCAGCACGAGTCCCAAAACTAACTATGGCTACACCTTC
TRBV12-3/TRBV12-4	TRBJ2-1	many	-	CASRVGYLDPTNEQFF	TGTGCCAGCCGTGTAGGGTACCTGGACCCAACCAATGAGCAGTTCTTC
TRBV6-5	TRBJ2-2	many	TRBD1	CASSSDRGSTGELFF	TGTGCCAGCAGTTCCGACAGGGGAAGCACCGGGGAGCTGTTTTTT
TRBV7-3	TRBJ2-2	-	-	CANSRRTGELFF	TGTGCCAACAGCCGAAGGACCGGGGAGCTGTTTTTT
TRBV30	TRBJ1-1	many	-	CAWSVRGRGSTEAFF	TGTGCCTGGAGTGTACGGGGCAGAGGGTCCACTGAAGCTTTCTTT
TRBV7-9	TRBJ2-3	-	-	CASSPGPTPFTDTQYF	TGTGCCAGCAGCCCCGGCCCTACCCCCTTCACAGATACGCAGTATTTT
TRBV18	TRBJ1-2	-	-	CASSSLGPPMSGYTF	TGTGCCAGCTCATCCCTCGGGCCGCCTATGAGTGGCTACACCTTC
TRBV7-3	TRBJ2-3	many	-	CASSPGHLRTDTQYF	TGTGCCAGCAGCCCGGGACACCTTCGCACAGATACGCAGTATTTT
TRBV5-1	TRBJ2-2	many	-	CASSLATGGYTGELFF	TGCGCCAGCAGCTTGGCGACAGGTGGTTACACCGGGGAGCTGTTTTTT
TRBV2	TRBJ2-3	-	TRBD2	CASSERLAGGLSTDTQYF	TGTGCCAGCAGTGAGCGACTAGCGGGGGGCTTAAGCACAGATACGCAGTATTTT
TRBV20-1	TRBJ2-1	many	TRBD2	CSARGLAGRGEQFF	TGCAGTGCTAGAGGTCTAGCGGGGCGTGGTGAGCAGTTCTTC
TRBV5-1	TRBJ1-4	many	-	CASSDVATNEKLFF	TGCGCCAGCAGCGACGTTGCAACTAATGAAAAACTGTTTTTT
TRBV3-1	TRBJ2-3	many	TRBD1	CASRHTGDRGRNTQYF	TGTGCCAGCAGACATACTGGGGACAGGGGGCGAAATACGCAGTATTTT
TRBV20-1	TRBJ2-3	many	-	CSARGTAGSDTQYF	TGCAGTGCTAGAGGGACGGCGGGATCAGATACGCAGTATTTT
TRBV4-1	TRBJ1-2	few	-	CASSQDGDKPLYGYTF	TGCGCCAGCAGCCAAGACGGGGACAAACCACTCTATGGCTACACCTTC
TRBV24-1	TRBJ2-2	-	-	CATSDVGEVDTGELFF	TGTGCCACCAGTGATGTGGGGGAGGTGGACACCGGGGAGCTGTTTTTT
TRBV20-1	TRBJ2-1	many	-	CSAIRGYNEQFF	TGCAGTGCCATCCGGGGGTACAATGAGCAGTTCTTC
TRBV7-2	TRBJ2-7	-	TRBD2	CASSDTAGVGYEQYF	TGTGCCAGCAGCGACACGGCGGGAGTTGGTTACGAGCAGTACTTC
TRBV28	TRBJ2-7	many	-	CASSLSGVNYEQYF	TGTGCCAGCAGTTTGTCCGGGGTCAACTACGAGCAGTACTTC
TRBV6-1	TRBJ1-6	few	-	CASRTGLSYNSPLHF	TGTGCCAGCAGGACGGGACTCTCCTATAATTCACCCCTCCACTTT
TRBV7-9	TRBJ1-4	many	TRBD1	CASSLSGQPTNEKLFF	TGTGCCAGCAGCTTATCGGGACAGCCAACTAATGAAAAACTGTTTTTT
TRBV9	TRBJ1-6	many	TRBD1	CASSVGQGNSPLHF	TGTGCCAGCAGCGTTGGACAGGGTAATTCACCCCTCCACTTT
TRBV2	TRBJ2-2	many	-	CASSEWSRVLFF	TGTGCCAGCAGTGAATGGTCGAGGGTGCTGTTTTTT
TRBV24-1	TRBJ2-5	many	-	CATSLGGRQETQYF	TGTGCCACCAGTTTGGGGGGACGCCAAGAGACCCAGTACTTC
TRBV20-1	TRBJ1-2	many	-	CSALIDRNYGYTF	TGCAGTGCCCTCATCGACAGGAACTATGGCTACACCTTC
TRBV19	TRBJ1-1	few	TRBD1	CASSTGGASHTEAFF	TGTGCCAGTAGTACAGGGGGCGCATCTCACACTGAAGCTTTCTTT
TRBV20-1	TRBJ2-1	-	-	CSAVPLGGPSYNEQFF	TGCAGTGCCGTACCGTTAGGGGGTCCATCCTACAATGAGCAGTTCTTC
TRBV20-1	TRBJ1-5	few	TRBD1	CSAYPGQGEYSNQPQHF	TGCAGTGCGTATCCGGGACAGGGGGAATATAGCAATCAGCCCCAGCATTTT
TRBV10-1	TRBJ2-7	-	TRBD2	CASSDERGYEQYF	TGCGCCAGCAGTGATGAGCGGGGCTACGAGCAGTACTTC
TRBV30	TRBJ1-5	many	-	CAWSRDGGVGNQPQHF	TGTGCCTGGAGTAGGGACGGAGGGGTTGGCAATCAGCCCCAGCATTTT
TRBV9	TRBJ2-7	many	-	CASSPRPTFYEQYF	TGTGCCAGCAGCCCGCGCCCGACCTTCTACGAGCAGTACTTC
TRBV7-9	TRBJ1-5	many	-	CASSLALGVGNQPQHF	TGTGCCAGCAGCTTAGCCCTGGGGGTGGGCAATCAGCCCCAGCATTTT
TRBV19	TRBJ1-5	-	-	CASSIGGAKVQPQHF	TGTGCCAGTAGTATAGGGGGGGCTAAAGTTCAGCCCCAGCATTTT
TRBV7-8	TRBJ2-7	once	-	CASSPHLHEQYF	TGTGCCAGCAGCCCACACCTCCACGAGCAGTACTTC
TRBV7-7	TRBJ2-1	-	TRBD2	CASSPLAGVSYNEQFF	TGTGCTAGCAGCCCACTAGCGGGAGTCTCCTACAATGAGCAGTTCTTC
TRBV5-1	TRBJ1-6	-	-	CASSLLRQNSPLHF	TGCGCCAGCAGCTTACTCCGACAGAATTCACCCCTCCACTTT
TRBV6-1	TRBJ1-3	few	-	CASSTLTGSFSGNTIYF	TGTGCCAGCAGTACCTTGACAGGATCCTTCTCTGGAAACACCATATATTTT
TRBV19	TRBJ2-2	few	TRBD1	CASSLPGQPNTGELFF	TGTGCCAGTAGTCTGCCGGGACAGCCGAACACCGGGGAGCTGTTTTTT
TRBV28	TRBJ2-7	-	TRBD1	CASKEGGSHEQYF	TGTGCCAGCAAGGAAGGGGGCAGCCACGAGCAGTACTTC
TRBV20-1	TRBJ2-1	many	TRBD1	CSARSGDRAPGYEQFF	TGCAGTGCTAGATCGGGGGACAGGGCCCCAGGGTATGAGCAGTTCTTC
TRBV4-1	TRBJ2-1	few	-	CASSQGPLGPSSYNEQFF	TGCGCCAGCAGCCAAGGCCCCCTTGGACCTAGCTCCTACAATGAGCAGTTCTTC
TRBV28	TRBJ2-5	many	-	CASSWPGPFGETQYF	TGTGCCAGCAGTTGGCCGGGGCCCTTTGGAGAGACCCAGTACTTC
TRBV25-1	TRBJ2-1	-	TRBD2	CASLILGESSGRAAYNEQFF	TGTGCCAGCCTAATACTGGGGGAGTCTAGCGGGAGGGCCGCCTACAATGAGCAGTTCTTC
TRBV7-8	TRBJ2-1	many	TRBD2	CASSPGLAGGYEQFF	TGTGCCAGCAGCCCGGGACTAGCGGGGGGGTATGAGCAGTTCTTC
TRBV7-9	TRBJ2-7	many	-	CASTSDRQYF	TGTGCCAGCACCTCAGACAGGCAGTACTTC
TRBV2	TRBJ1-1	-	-	CASIKGTWDTEAFF	TGTGCCAGCATCAAAGGGACTTGGGACACTGAAGCTTTCTTT
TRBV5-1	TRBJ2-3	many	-	CASSTQASTDTQYF	TGCGCCAGCAGCACACAGGCTAGCACAGATACGCAGTATTTT